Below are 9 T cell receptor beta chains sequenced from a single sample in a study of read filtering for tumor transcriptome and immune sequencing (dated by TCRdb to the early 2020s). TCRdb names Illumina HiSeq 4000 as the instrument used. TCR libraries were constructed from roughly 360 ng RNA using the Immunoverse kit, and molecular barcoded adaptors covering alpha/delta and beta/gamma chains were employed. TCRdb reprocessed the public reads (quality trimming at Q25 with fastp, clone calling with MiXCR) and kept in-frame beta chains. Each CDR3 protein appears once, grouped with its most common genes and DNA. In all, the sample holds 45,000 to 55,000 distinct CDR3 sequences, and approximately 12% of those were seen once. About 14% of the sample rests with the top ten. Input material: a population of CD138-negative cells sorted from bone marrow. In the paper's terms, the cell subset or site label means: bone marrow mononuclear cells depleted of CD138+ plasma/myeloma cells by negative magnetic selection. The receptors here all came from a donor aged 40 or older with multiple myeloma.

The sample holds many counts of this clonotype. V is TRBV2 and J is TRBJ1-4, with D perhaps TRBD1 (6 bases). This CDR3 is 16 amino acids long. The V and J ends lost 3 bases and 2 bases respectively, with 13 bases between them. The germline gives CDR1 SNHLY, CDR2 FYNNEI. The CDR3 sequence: CASSDRGWGTNEKLFF. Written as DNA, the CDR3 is TGTGCCAGCAGTGACAGGGGTTGGGGGACTAATGAAAAACTGTTTTTT.

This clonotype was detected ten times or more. The CDR3 loop reads CASSERGGNQPQHF. The CDR3 DNA follows: TGCGCCAGCAGTGAACGAGGGGGCAATCAGCCCCAGCATTTT. The chain uses TRBV10-1 and TRBJ1-5; D is possibly TRBD1 (5 bases). The CDR3 totals 14 residues. The germline V and J ends were trimmed by 3 bases and 2 bases, with 8 bases remaining between them. Germline loops: CDR1 WNHNN, CDR2 SYGVQD (reference sequence).

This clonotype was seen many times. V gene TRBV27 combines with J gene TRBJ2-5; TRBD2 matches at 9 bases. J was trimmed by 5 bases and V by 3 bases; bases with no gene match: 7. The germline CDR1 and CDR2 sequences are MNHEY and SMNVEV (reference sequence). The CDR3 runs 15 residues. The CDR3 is CASSLFLSGRETQYF. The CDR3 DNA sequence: TGTGCCAGCAGTTTGTTTTTAAGCGGGAGGGAGACCCAGTACTTC.

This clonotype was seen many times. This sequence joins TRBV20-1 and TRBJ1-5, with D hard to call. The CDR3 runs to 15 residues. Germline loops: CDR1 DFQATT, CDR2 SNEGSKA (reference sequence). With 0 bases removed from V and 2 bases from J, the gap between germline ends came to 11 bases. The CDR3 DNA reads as TGCAGTGCTAGAGAGGTCGTAAAGGGCAATCAGCCCCAGCATTTT. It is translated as CSAREVVKGNQPQHF.

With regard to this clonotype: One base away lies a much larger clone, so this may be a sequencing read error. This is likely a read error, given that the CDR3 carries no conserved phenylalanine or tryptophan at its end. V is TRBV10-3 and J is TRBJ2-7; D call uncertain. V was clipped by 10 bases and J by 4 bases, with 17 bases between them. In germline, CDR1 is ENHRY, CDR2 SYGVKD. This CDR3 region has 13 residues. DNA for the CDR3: TGTGCCACACGCCCCCCGGAAACTTACGAGCAGTACCTC. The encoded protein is CATRPPETYEQYL.

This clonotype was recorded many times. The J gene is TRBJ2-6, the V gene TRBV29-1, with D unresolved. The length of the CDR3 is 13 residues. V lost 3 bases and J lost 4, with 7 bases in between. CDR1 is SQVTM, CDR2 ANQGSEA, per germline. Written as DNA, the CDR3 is TGCAGCGTTGAGCTATCCGGGGCCAACGTCCTGACTTTC. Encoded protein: CSVELSGANVLTF.

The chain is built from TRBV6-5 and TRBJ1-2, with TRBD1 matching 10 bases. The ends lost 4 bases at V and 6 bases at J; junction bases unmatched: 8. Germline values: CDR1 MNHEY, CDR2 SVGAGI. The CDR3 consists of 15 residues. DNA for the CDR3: TGTGCCAGCAGTTTAACCGGGACAGGGGTAGATGGCTACACCTTC. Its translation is CASSLTGTGVDGYTF.

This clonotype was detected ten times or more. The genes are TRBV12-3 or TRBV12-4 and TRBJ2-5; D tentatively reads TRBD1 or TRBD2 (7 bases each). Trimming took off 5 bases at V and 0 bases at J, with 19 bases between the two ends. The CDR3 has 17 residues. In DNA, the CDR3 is TGTGCCAGCAGTCCTGGGGAGGGGGCGGTGTACCAAGAGACCCAGTACTTC. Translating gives CASSPGEGAVYQETQYF.

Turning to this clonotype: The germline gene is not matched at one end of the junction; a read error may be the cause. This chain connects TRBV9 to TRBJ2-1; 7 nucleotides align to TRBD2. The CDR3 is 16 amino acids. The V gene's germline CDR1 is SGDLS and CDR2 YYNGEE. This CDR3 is CASSAHTSAVRNDQFF. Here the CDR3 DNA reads TGTGCCAGCAGCGCCCATACTAGCGCTGTACGCAATGATCAGTTCTTC.